The text below deals with one T cell receptor (beta chain). Germline CDR1 and CDR2: SGHDT and YYEEEE. Trimming left V 1 base short and J 6 bases short, with 6 bases between. This CDR3 contains 12 residues. This sample was taken from a study of blood T cell repertoires in COVID-19. Background on the study: Samples came from the United States, Italy and Spain, spanning acute and convalescent COVID-19. Sample material is recorded as cDNA or gDNA derived from T cells, B-cell-depleted T cells, or PBMCs.

As originally analysed: Amplification of reference gene primers was used by the study to estimate nucleated cell counts. Using immunoSEQ multiplex PCR, the repertoire was profiled, and TCRdb retains in-frame clones only, with some absent. The DNA gave D and trimming, while V, J and clone size come from that table. The sample holds about 59,000 clones, 79% seen once. The sequence derives from a man in his sixties with acute or convalescent COVID-19. This rearrangement joins TRBV5-6 to TRBJ2-3; possible D gene TRBD2, 6 bases. Sequenced: peripheral blood. The CDR3 nucleotides are TGTGCCAGCAGCTTGCTAGCGGATACGCAGTATTTT. It codes for CASSLLADTQYF.